The T cell receptor (beta chain) described here comes from a study of OX40 agonist ivuxolimab in advanced cancers. Study-level information: The dose-escalation cohort had hepatocellular carcinoma, melanoma, renal cell or head and neck cancer. Under the entry rules, prior anti-PD-1, anti-PD-L1 or anti-CTLA-4 therapy was allowed, and about 38% had some. Findings and caveats of the study: Also present in some nonresponders was a low level of normalized T-cell clonal expansion. Relative to CD4+, CD8+ T cells held more expanded clones on average.

Method: immunoSEQ multiplex PCR; TCRdb's copy keeps in-frame clones and lacks some. The sample lists about 73,000 clones, roughly 90% occurring once. Trimming cost V 1 base and J 5 bases, with 17 bases left between them. The CDR3 totals 15 residues. The germline gives CDR1 SQVTM, CDR2 ANQGSEA. For this clone: What it binds is not known.

Material: CD4+ or CD8+ T cells sorted from blood, obtained in a trial of the OX40 agonist ivuxolimab. This sequence joins TRBV29-1 and TRBJ1-2; D gene uncertain. The sequence was collected from an adult with an advanced solid tumor such as melanoma, head and neck, liver or kidney cancer. CDR3 sequence (DNA): TGCAGCGTTGAAGGACCCCATGAGGCGCCGTATGGCTACACCTTC. Translating it yields CSVEGPHEAPYGYTF.